The TCR beta chain described here comes from a study of T cell responses to AZD1222 COVID-19 vaccine. The CDR3 extends over 15 amino acids. CDR1 and CDR2 (germline): MNHEY, SVGAGI. With 9 bases removed from V and 11 bases from J, the gap between germline ends came to 25 bases. A remark on this clone: The antigen remains undetermined.

The study, taken as a whole, reports: Baseline seropositivity characterized only a handful of AZD1222 recipients. Donors, mostly white British, included more females; clonal diversity was possibly underestimated. None of the repertoires were sampled until the peak T cell response had passed. Spike-specific TCR breadth and depth rose after two AZD1222 doses.

Assay used: immunoSEQ multiplex PCR; TCRdb lists only in-frame clones, some missing. Seen here are roughly 100,000 clones, around 84% observed once, and the top ten hold 14%. The chain couples TRBV6-5 to TRBJ2-2, with D unresolved. The sample was peripheral blood, taken 28 days after the second AZD1222 dose. The clonotype originates from an adult who received the AZD1222 COVID-19 vaccine. The CDR3 nucleotides are TGTGCCAGTAACCGGGTAGGAAGCGCCGAATATGAGCTGTTTTTT. Translating gives CASNRVGSAEYELFF.